This entry lists 21 T cell receptor beta chains sequenced from one sample in a study of shared T cell receptors in the human thymus. The assay was immunoSEQ multiplex PCR, and TCRdb's table has in-frame clones only and misses some. Of hundreds of thousands of clones listed, roughly 86% were seen once; the top ten hold about 0.0094%. These data also formed part of another study, on human thymus T cells.

Sequencing used thymocytes. These receptors were collected from a boy under two years old with a congenital heart defect.

This clone was counted a single time. V gene TRBV25-1 combines with J gene TRBJ2-5, with 9 positions matching TRBD1. The CDR3 has 15 amino acids. CDR1 MGHDK and CDR2 SYGVNS come from the germline V gene. V shed 8 bases, J shed 1 base, and the junction held 8 bases outside the gene matches. The CDR3 loop is CASYSGTGLQETQYF. CDR3 DNA: TGTGCCAGCTACTCCGGGACAGGGCTCCAAGAGACCCAGTACTTC.

The chain has TRBV6-5 and TRBJ2-7; 8 bases are shared with TRBD2. There are 15 residues in the CDR3. Germline V gives CDR1 MNHEY, CDR2 SVGAGI. With 5 bases clipped from V and 2 bases from J, the junction kept 8 bases outside the gene matches. CDR3 in DNA: TGTGCCAGCAGTCCGACGGGAGGGGTCCCCTACGAGCAGTACTTC. It specifies CASSPTGGVPYEQYF.

The chain recombines TRBV7-2 with TRBJ1-3; no reliable D call. This CDR3 is built from 17 residues. V was cut by 1 base and J by 0 bases, with 13 bases left in between. CDR1 SGHTA and CDR2 FQGNSA come from the germline V gene. DNA of the CDR3: TGTGCCAGCAGCTTAGAACGGCGGTTTGACTCTGGAAACACCATATATTTT. Encoded protein: CASSLERRFDSGNTIYF. Full variable domain (missing parts from reference TRBV7-2 and TRBJ1-3): GAGVSQSPSNKVTEKGKDVELRCDPISGHTALYWYRQSLGQGLEFLIYFQGNSAPDKSGLPSDRFSAERTGGSVSTLTIQRTQQEDSAVYLCASSLERRFDSGNTIYFGEGSWLTVV.

The gene calls are TRBV28 and TRBJ2-7; 10 nucleotides agree with TRBD2. The CDR3 is made up of 16 amino acids. V gave up 5 bases and J gave up 2 bases; unmatched junction bases: 9. Germline CDR1 is MDHEN and CDR2 is SYDVKM. Here the CDR3 DNA reads TGTGCCAGCAGTCAAACTGGGACTAGCGAGGCCTACGAGCAGTACTTC. This translates into CASSQTGTSEAYEQYF.

The rearrangement links TRBV6-6 to TRBJ2-1, with D possibly being TRBD2 (5 bases). Germline CDR1 and CDR2: MNHNY and SVGAGI (reference sequence). This CDR3 region has 14 residues. Trimming pared 2 bases from V and 13 bases from J, leaving 18 bases between. CDR3 in DNA: TGTGCCAGCAGTTACGTAGCGACTCCTGGCCCACAGTTCTTC. It yields the protein CASSYVATPGPQFF.

The chain couples TRBV2 to TRBJ1-1, with 9 bases identical to TRBD1. The germline V gene encodes CDR1 SNHLY and CDR2 FYNNEI. The length of the CDR3 is 13 residues. The V gene end was trimmed by 4 bases and the J gene end by 11 bases; junction bases not matched to a gene: 8. The CDR3 DNA reads as TGTGCCAGCAGTGCCACTACAGGGGGCGCGGCTTTCTTT. Amino acids: CASSATTGGAAFF.

Only a few counts were recorded for this clone. The V and J genes are TRBV4-3 and TRBJ2-1; D is uncertain. This CDR3 has 13 residues. V lost 2 bases and J 8 bases, leaving 10 bases between the germline ends. Germline values: CDR1 LGHNA, CDR2 YSLEER. CDR3 in DNA: TGCGCCAGCAGCCAATTTCTAGTGGATGAGCAGTTCTTC. Translating gives CASSQFLVDEQFF.

Comment on this clone: A read error may account for a junction end that differs from germline. This sample includes further DNA sequences coding for the same CDR3. V usage is TRBV18 and J usage is TRBJ2-7; tentatively, D is TRBD2 (5 bases). This CDR3 is built from 13 residues. Germline V gene data show CDR1 as KGHSH and CDR2 as LQKENI. The CDR3 loop reads CASSPLGEGEQYF. CDR3 nucleotide sequence: TGTGCCAGCTCCCCTTTGGGAGAGGGCGAGCAGTACTTT.

The chain links TRBV9 to TRBJ2-7, with TRBD1 as a possible D gene (6 bases). Germline lookup yields CDR1 SGDLS and CDR2 YYNGEE. V lost 3 bases and J 0 bases, leaving 10 bases between the germline ends. The CDR3 sequence is 14 residues long. The DNA of the CDR3 is TGTGCCAGCAGCGCCCAGGGGAGCTCCTACGAGCAGTACTTC. Its translation: CASSAQGSSYEQYF.

The chain has TRBV4-3 and TRBJ1-5; the D gene is possibly TRBD1 (6 bases). The CDR3 has 14 residues. V was shortened by 1 base and J by 7 bases, with 11 bases between the two germline ends. Germline CDR1 reads LGHNA; CDR2 reads YSLEER. The DNA for the CDR3 is TGCGCCAGCAGCCAAGGACAGAGGGGGCAGCCCCAGCATTTT. Translation gives CASSQGQRGQPQHF.

V and J are TRBV29-1 and TRBJ2-1, with 9 bases fitting TRBD2. This CDR3 contains 16 residues. Germline trimming cut 7 bases from V and 7 bases from J; bases unmatched to any gene: 17. The V gene's germline CDR1 is SQVTM and CDR2 ANQGSEA. The CDR3 loop reads CSAQLTGTSWGNEQFF. The CDR3 DNA reads TGCAGCGCCCAACTTACCGGGACTAGCTGGGGGAATGAGCAGTTCTTC.

The rearrangement joins TRBV6-6 to TRBJ2-1; 9 bases agree with TRBD2. This CDR3 comprises 15 residues. Germline assignment: CDR1 MNHNY and CDR2 SVGAGI (reference sequence). The J segment lost 5 bases and the V segment lost 6 bases, leaving 8 bases of the junction unmatched. DNA for the CDR3: TGTGCCAGCAGCCTGAGGAGCGGGGGGAACAATGAGCAGTTCTTC. Translating it yields CASSLRSGGNNEQFF.

The chain employs TRBV6-6 and TRBJ1-1; no firm D call. Germline CDR1 and CDR2: MNHNY and SVGAGI (reference sequence). V shed 5 bases and J shed 9 bases, with 19 bases lying between them. The CDR3 spans 14 residues. CDR3 sequence (DNA): TGTGCCAGCAGTGATCCGGGAGGTACTATAAAAGCTTTCTTT. Translated, it gives CASSDPGGTIKAFF.

This chain links TRBV7-2 with TRBJ1-6; possibly TRBD1 for D (6 bases). The CDR3 spans 14 residues. Germline V gene lookup returns CDR1 SGHTA and CDR2 FQGNSA. V lost 1 base to trimming and J lost 10 bases, with 11 bases between them. This CDR3 reads CASSLDRGSSPLHF. The CDR3 nucleotides are TGTGCCAGCAGCTTAGATAGGGGGAGCTCACCCCTCCACTTT.

This clone was seen just once. The chain combines TRBV28 with TRBJ2-3; no firm D call. The CDR3 has 13 amino acids. CDR1 is MDHEN and CDR2 is SYDVKM in the germline V gene. V lost 6 bases to trimming and J lost 3 bases, with 10 bases between them. The CDR3 DNA reads as TGTGCCAGCAGACCACGTAGAACAGATACGCAGTATTTT. Its translation: CASRPRRTDTQYF.

The chain employs TRBV20-1 and TRBJ1-4; D gene ambiguous. The CDR3 length is 11 residues. Trimming pared 3 bases from V and 11 bases from J, leaving 10 bases between. The germline CDR1 and CDR2 sequences are DFQATT and SNEGSKA (reference sequence). CDR3 in amino acids: CSARGGFKLFF. The CDR3 nucleotides read TGCAGTGCTAGGGGCGGGTTCAAACTGTTTTTT.

This clone occurred a few times. The sample contains more than one DNA sequence encoding this CDR3. This chain connects TRBV9 to TRBJ1-1; possibly TRBD1 for D (6 bases). Germline CDR1 reads SGDLS; CDR2 reads YYNGEE. The CDR3 consists of 18 residues. V was cut by 1 base and J by 1 base, with 20 bases left in between. The CDR3 spells CASSVRPRDTIPNTEAFF. The CDR3 coding sequence is TGTGCCAGCAGCGTAAGACCCCGGGACACCATTCCGAACACTGAAGCTTTCTTT.

The chain couples TRBV5-1 to TRBJ2-6; 7 nucleotides agree with TRBD1. The V segment lost 4 bases and the J segment 0 bases; nucleotides outside the gene matches: 13. This CDR3 comprises 19 residues. Germline V gives CDR1 SGHRS, CDR2 YFSETQ. CDR3 sequence reads: CASSPGSGQISSGANVLTF. The CDR3 DNA sequence: TGCGCCAGCAGCCCCGGATCGGGACAGATTAGCTCTGGGGCCAACGTCCTGACTTTC.

The CDR3 region is CVRSLRASGRWFGELFF. CDR3 coding DNA: TGTGTCAGAAGCTTAAGGGCTAGCGGGAGGTGGTTTGGGGAGCTGTTTTTT. The chain is built from TRBV7-5 and TRBJ2-2; the DNA was not used to check the table's D call, TRBD2. TRBV7-5 is labeled a pseudogene. This CDR3 has 17 residues.

This chain joins TRBV5-1 and TRBJ2-5, with 12 bases that match TRBD2. V was clipped by 0 bases and J by 4 bases; unmatched bases: 10. CDR3 length: 18 amino acids. Germline CDR1 is SGHRS and CDR2 is YFSETQ. The CDR3, as DNA: TGCGCCAGCAGCTTGGTGCTAGCGGGAGGGCCTTTTTCAGAGACCCAGTACTTC. Translation gives CASSLVLAGGPFSETQYF.

The CDR3: CAPYSYNSPLHF. The CDR3 nucleotides read TGTGCCCCCTACTCCTATAATTCACCCCTCCACTTT. The J gene is TRBJ1-6, the V gene TRBV27; D uncertain. CDR1 and CDR2 from the germline V gene are MNHEY and SMNVEV (reference sequence). The CDR3 consists of 12 residues. Trimming left V 11 bases short and J 0 bases short, with 5 bases between.